This TCR beta chain was observed in a study of blood T cell repertoires in COVID-19 (dated by TCRdb to the early 2020s). For the study in its entirety: Samples from collaborators originated in the United States, Italy and Spain and spanned both the acute and convalescent phases of COVID-19. Sample metadata almost always included a de-identified subject ID, COVID-19 status, age in years and sex. The repertoires were released in a freely available public database intended as a resource for research on the immune response to SARS-CoV-2. The samples were drawn from the first 160 participants of the ongoing ImmuneRACE study and from 1,254 subjects provided by 6 global collaborators. The dataset comprised deeply sampled blood TCRbeta repertoires from subjects exposed to, actively infected with, or recovered from COVID-19. Where available, HLA class I and class II types were obtained from metadata supplied by the sample provider rather than from assay-based typing. The material from the prospective study consisted of cDNA or gDNA derived from T cells, B-cell-depleted T cells, or PBMCs.

The full study reports these points: The amount of clinical and demographic metadata varied by source and participant and was provided uncurated.

V has 3 bases trimmed and J has 5 bases trimmed; junction bases matching no gene number 10. CDR1 and CDR2 were assigned from the germline V gene (reference sequence) as GTSNPN and SVGIG. Including cysteine and phenylalanine, the CDR3 has 14 amino acids. Just CDR3 DNA is preserved here, 42 bases in frame from base 1. TCRbeta CDR3 regions were amplified from genomic DNA using the immunoSEQ Assay, a bias-controlled multiplex PCR. The source study handled its data this way. The number of nucleated cells in each sample was estimated by amplification of reference gene primers within the assay. To quantify the absolute abundance of each unique TCRbeta CDR3 rearrangement, sequence reads were collapsed and filtered. For each sample, productive Simpson clonality was calculated as the square root of Simpson's diversity index across productive rearrangements. Not all clones reach the TCRdb copy of this immuneACCESS table, which keeps in-frame sequences only. Checked studies attribute under half of the gap to unresolved V genes and leave the rest unexplained. Clone size and the V and J calls come from that table; the DNA yielded D and trimming. This sample is represented by approximately 200,000 clones; roughly 87% of them were singletons. The ten top clones hold 1.9% of the sample.

On this clone itself: There is no known antigen for this receptor. Base-call qualities are not available, and no considerably larger clone is one nucleotide away.

The collaborating institutions used their own protocols to collect whole blood in K2EDTA tubes. Collaborator samples were shipped for TCRbeta analysis as frozen whole blood, isolated PBMCs, or DNA extracted from either sample type. The sequence links TRBV30 to TRBJ2-7, with 7 bases in between that match TRBD1. The receptor was derived from a man aged 35 to 55 with active or convalescent COVID-19. Material: peripheral blood. The DNA is as follows: TGTGCCTGGAGAGCAGGGGGTTGGTCTGACGAGCAGTACTTC. This codes for CAWRAGGWSDEQYF.